This entry is about one T cell receptor (beta chain). In the same sample, other DNA sequences code for this CDR3. This sample is part of a study of CD8+ T cells in alopecia areata. TCR sequencing used cDNA made by reverse transcription of extracted RNA. TCRdb keeps only in-frame clones here, not all; method: immunoSEQ multiplex PCR. The repertoire holds about 180,000 clones, less than 70% seen once, with more than 10% in the top ten. Sample treatment: oral pan-JAK inhibitor, 5-10 mg twice daily. CDR1 SQVTM and CDR2 ANQGSEA come from the germline V gene. This CDR3 has 12 residues. V gave up 4 bases and J gave up 1 base, with 7 bases separating them.

The receptor's source is a human donor with alopecia areata. The source was CD8+ T cells sorted from blood, collected at week 24, from a patient treated with tofacitinib. The chain combines TRBV29-1 with TRBJ1-1, with D possibly matching TRBD1 (5 bases). The CDR3 DNA is TGCAGCGTTGTCCAGGGGAACACTGAAGCTTTCTTT. Residues: CSVVQGNTEAFF.